Presented here are 5 T cell receptor beta chains from one specimen sequenced in a study of blood T cells in healthy people across ages. Combining a sample-barcoded 5' primer with a J-beta primer mix, a second PCR ran for about 7 to 11 cycles. MiXCR, run by TCRdb on the 5' RACE reads, gives a single entry per CDR3 protein. Seen here are 850,000 to 950,000 distinct CDR3 sequences, around 26% observed once, and the top ten hold about 18%. The material sequenced was blood. Source of these receptors: a woman of 80 years or more in good health.

Points on this clonotype: This could be a read error, since a much larger clone is one nucleotide away. This chain connects TRBV27 to TRBJ2-5, with D possibly being TRBD1 or TRBD2 (5 bases each). This CDR3 has 15 residues. Germline loops: CDR1 MNHEY, CDR2 SMNVEV (reference sequence). Here the CDR3 DNA reads TGTGTCAGCACTCTGAGGGCGGCAGGGCAGTGGCCCCAGTACTTC. Protein sequence: CVSTLRAAGQWPQYF.

This clonotype was seen a handful of times. The chain couples TRBV12-3 or TRBV12-4 to TRBJ2-5, with D perhaps matching TRBD1 (6 bases). The CDR3 consists of 16 residues. Trimming shortened V by 3 bases and J by 5 bases, and 19 bases separated the two germline ends. In nucleotides, the CDR3 is TGTGCCAGCAGTTTTACAATCGGCAGGGGTGGGGAGACCCAGTACTTC. Its translation is CASSFTIGRGGETQYF.

The chain carries TRBV7-9 and TRBJ1-2, with D uncertain. Germline CDR1 is SEHNR and CDR2 is FQNEAQ (reference sequence). Trimming stripped 1 base from V and 5 bases from J, with 14 bases between. The CDR3 covers 15 residues. This CDR3 is CASSLGDTFRYGYTF. The CDR3 DNA reads as TGTGCCAGCAGCTTAGGTGACACGTTCCGTTATGGCTACACCTTC.

This clonotype was recorded at least ten times. The chain employs TRBV10-3 and TRBJ1-4, with TRBD1 as a possible D gene (5 bases). CDR3 size: 14 residues. Trimming left V 6 bases short and J 6 bases short, with 14 bases between. In germline, CDR1 is ENHRY, CDR2 SYGVKD. In nucleotides, the CDR3 is TGTGCCATCAGCGAAGGGACCTTACATGAAAAACTGTTTTTT. Encoded protein: CAISEGTLHEKLFF.

In this sample, this clonotype turned up many times. The chain joins TRBV7-2 to TRBJ1-5, with 10 bases fitting TRBD1. Germline V lookup: CDR1 SGHTA, CDR2 FQGNSA. This CDR3 has 15 amino acids. V was clipped by 5 bases and J by 6 bases; unmatched bases: 7. The CDR3 loop reads CASSPRTGGGQPQHF. The CDR3 DNA is TGTGCCAGCAGCCCCCGGACAGGGGGAGGTCAGCCCCAGCATTTT. Supplemented by reference TRBV7-2 and TRBJ1-5, the full variable domain reads GAGVSQSPSNKVTEKGKDVELRCDPISGHTALYWYRQSLGQGLEFLIYFQGNSAPDKSGLPSDRFSAERTGGSVSTLTIQRTQQEDSAVYLCASSPRTGGGQPQHFGDGTRLSIL.